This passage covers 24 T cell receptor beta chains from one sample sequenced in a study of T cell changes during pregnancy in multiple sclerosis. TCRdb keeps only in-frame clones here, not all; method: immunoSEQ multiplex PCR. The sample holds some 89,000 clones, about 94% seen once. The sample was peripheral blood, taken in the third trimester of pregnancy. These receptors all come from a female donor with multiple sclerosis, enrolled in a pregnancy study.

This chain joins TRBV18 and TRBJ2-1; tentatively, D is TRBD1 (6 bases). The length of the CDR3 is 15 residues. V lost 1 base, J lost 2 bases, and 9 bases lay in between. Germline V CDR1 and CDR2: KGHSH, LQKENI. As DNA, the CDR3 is TGTGCCAGCTCACCACACGAGGGGGCCTACAATGAGCAGTTCTTC. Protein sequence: CASSPHEGAYNEQFF.

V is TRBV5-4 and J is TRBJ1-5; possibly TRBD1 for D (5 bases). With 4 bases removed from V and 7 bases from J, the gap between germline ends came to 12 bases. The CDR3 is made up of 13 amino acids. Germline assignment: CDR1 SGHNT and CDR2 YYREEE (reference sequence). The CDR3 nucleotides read TGTGCCAGCAGCCTCTTCGGGGGGCAGCCCCAGCATTTT. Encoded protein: CASSLFGGQPQHF.

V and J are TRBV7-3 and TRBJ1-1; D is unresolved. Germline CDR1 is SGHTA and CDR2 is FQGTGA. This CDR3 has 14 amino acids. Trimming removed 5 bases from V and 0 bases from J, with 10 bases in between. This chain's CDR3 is CASSTGPLNTEAFF. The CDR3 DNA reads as TGTGCCAGCAGCACTGGGCCATTGAACACTGAAGCTTTCTTT.

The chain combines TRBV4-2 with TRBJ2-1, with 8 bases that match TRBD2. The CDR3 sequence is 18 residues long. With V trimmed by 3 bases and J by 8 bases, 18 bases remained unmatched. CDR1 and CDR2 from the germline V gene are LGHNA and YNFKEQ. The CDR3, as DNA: TGTGCCAGCAGCCACATTTGGCCCTTTATCGGGGGGGAGGATGAGCAGTTCTTC. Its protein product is CASSHIWPFIGGEDEQFF.

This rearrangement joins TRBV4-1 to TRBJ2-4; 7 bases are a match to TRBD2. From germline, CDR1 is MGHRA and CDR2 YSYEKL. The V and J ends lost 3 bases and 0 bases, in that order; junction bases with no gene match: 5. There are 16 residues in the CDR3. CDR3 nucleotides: TGCGCCAGCAGCCAGACTAGCCCGCTAGCCAAAAACATTCAGTACTTC. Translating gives CASSQTSPLAKNIQYF.

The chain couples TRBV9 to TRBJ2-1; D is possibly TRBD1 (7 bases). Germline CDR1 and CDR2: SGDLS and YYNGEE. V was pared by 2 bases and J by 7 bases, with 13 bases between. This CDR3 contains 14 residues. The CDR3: CASSVGQGGNEQFF. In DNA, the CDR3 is TGTGCCAGCAGCGTTGGGCAGGGGGGAAATGAGCAGTTCTTC.

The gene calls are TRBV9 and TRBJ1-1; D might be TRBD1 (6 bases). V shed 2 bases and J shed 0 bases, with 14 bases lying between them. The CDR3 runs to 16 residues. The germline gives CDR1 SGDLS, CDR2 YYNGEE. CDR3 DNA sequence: TGTGCCAGCAGCGTCCACAGGGAGTACATGAACACTGAAGCTTTCTTT. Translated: CASSVHREYMNTEAFF.

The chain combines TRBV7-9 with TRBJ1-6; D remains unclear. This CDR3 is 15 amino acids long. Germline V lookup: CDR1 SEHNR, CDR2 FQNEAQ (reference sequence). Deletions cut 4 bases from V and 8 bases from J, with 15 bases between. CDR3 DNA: TGTGCCAGCAGCTCCCGGGGAAAGGGAGATTCACCCCTCCACTTT. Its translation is CASSSRGKGDSPLHF.

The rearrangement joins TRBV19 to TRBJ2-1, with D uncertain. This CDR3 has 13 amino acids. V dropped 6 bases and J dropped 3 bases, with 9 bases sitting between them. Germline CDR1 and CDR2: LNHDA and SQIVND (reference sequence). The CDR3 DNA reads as TGTGCCAGTAGATCCGGAGTCTACAATGAGCAGTTCTTC. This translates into CASRSGVYNEQFF.

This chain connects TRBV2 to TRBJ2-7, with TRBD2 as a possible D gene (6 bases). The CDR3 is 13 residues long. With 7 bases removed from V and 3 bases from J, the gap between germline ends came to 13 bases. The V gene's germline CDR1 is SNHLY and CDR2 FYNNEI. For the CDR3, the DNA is TGTGCCAGCAAGTCGACTAGTTTCTACGAGCAGTACTTC. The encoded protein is CASKSTSFYEQYF.

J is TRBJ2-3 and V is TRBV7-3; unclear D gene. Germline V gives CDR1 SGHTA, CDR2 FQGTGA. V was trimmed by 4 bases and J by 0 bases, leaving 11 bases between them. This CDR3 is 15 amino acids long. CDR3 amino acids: CASSSDSTSTDTQYF. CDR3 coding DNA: TGTGCCAGCAGCTCAGACTCAACAAGCACAGATACGCAGTATTTT.

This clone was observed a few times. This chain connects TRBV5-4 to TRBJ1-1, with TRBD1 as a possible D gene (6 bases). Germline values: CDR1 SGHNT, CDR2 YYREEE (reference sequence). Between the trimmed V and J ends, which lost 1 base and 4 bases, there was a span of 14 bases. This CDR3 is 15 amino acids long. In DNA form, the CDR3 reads TGTGCCAGCAGCTTGAATACAGGACAGAGCACTGAAGCTTTCTTT. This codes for CASSLNTGQSTEAFF. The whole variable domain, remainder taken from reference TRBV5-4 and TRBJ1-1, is ETGVTQSPTHLIKTRGQQVTLRCSSQSGHNTVSWYQQALGQGPQFIFQYYREEENGRGNFPPRFSGLQFPNYSSELNVNALELDDSALYLCASSLNTGQSTEAFFGQGTRLTVV.

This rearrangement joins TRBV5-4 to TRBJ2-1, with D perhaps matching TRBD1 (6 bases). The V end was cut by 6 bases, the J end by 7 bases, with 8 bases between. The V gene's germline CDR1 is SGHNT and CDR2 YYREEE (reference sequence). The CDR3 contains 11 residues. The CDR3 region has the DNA TGTGCCAGCACAACAGGGAATGAGCAGTTCTTC. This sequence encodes CASTTGNEQFF.

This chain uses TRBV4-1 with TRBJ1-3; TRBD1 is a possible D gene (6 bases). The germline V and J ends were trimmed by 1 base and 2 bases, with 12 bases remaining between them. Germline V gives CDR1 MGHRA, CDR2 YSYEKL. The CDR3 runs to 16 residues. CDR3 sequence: CASSQGPRTAGNTIYF. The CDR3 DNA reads TGCGCCAGCAGCCAAGGGCCCCGGACAGCTGGAAACACCATATATTTT.

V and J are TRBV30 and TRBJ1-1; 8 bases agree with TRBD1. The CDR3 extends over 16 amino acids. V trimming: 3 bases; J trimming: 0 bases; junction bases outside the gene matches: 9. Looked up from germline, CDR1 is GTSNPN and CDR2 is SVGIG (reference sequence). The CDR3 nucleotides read TGTGCCTGGAGCACCAGGACAGGGATTATGAACACTGAAGCTTTCTTT. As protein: CAWSTRTGIMNTEAFF.

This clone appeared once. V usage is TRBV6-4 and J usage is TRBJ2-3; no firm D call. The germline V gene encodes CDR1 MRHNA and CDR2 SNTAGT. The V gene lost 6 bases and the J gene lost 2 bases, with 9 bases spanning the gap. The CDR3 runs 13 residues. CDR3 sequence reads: CASSAETTDTQYF. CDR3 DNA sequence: TGTGCCAGCAGCGCGGAGACCACAGATACGCAGTATTTT.

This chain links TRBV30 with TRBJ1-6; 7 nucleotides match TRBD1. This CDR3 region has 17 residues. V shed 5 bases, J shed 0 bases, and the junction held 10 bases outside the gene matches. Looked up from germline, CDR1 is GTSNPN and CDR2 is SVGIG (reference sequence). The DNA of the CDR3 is TGTGCCTGGGCCCGCTACAGGGGAAGCTCCTATAATTCACCCCTCCACTTT. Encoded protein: CAWARYRGSSYNSPLHF.

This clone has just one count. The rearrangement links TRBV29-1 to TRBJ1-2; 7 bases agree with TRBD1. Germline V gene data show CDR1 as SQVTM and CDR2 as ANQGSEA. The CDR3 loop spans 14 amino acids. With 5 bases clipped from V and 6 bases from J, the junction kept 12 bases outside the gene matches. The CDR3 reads CSVMIGGAGHGYTF. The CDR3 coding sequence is TGCAGCGTTATGATAGGGGGCGCGGGCCATGGCTACACCTTC.

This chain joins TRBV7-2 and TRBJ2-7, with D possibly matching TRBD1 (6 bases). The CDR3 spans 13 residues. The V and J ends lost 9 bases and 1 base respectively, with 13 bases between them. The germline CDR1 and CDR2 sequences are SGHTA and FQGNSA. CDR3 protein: CASSSRGSYEQYF. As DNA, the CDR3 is TGTGCCAGTTCCTCGAGGGGGTCCTACGAGCAGTACTTC. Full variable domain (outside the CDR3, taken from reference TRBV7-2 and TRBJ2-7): GAGVSQSPSNKVTEKGKDVELRCDPISGHTALYWYRQSLGQGLEFLIYFQGNSAPDKSGLPSDRFSAERTGGSVSTLTIQRTQQEDSAVYLCASSSRGSYEQYFGPGTRLTVT.

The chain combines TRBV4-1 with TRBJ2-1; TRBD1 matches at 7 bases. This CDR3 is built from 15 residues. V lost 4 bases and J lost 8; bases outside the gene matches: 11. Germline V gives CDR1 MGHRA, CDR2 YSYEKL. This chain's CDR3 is CASSPVRGQYYEQFF. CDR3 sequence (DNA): TGCGCCAGCAGCCCGGTAAGGGGGCAATACTATGAGCAGTTCTTC.

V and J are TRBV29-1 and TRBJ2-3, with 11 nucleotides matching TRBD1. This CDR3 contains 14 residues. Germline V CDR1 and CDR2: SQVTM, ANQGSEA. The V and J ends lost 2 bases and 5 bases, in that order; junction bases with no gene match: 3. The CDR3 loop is CSVEPGTGGDTQYF. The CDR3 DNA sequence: TGCAGCGTTGAACCCGGGACAGGGGGAGATACGCAGTATTTT.

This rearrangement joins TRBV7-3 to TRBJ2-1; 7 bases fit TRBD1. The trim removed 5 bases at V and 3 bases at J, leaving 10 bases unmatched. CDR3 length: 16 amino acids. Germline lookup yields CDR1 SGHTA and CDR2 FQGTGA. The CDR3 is CASSLVGTENYNEQFF. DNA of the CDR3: TGTGCCAGCAGCCTAGTAGGGACAGAGAACTACAATGAGCAGTTCTTC. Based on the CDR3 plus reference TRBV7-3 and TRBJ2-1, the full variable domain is GAGVSQTPSNKVTEKGKYVELRCDPISGHTALYWYRQSLGQGPEFLIYFQGTGAADDSGLPNDRFFAVRPEGSVSTLKIQRTERGDSAVYLCASSLVGTENYNEQFFGPGTRLTVL.

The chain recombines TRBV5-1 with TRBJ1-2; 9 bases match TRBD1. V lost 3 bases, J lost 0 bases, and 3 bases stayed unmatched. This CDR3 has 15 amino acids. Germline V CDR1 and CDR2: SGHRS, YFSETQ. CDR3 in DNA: TGCGCCAGCAGCTGGGGACAGGGTACTAACTATGGCTACACCTTC. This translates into CASSWGQGTNYGYTF.

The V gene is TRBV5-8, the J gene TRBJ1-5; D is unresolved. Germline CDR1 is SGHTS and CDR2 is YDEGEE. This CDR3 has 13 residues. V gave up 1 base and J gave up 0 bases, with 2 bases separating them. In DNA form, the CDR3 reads TGTGCCAGCAGCTTGTATAGCAATCAGCCCCAGCATTTT. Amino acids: CASSLYSNQPQHF.